A single sample gave rise to the 8 T cell receptor beta chains below, sequenced in a study of CXCR3 chemokines and chemotherapy response in bladder cancer. MiXCR, applied by TCRdb to the PCR reads, yields one record per CDR3 protein. The repertoire holds about 8,100 distinct CDR3 sequences, with 10% to 15% as singletons. The material was obtained from a patient whose treatment included neoadjuvant chemotherapy. These receptor sequences come from a human donor with bladder cancer that responded to neoadjuvant chemotherapy.

This clonotype was found many times. The chain recombines TRBV11-2 with TRBJ2-3; possibly TRBD2 for D (6 bases). The CDR3 loop spans 16 amino acids. V lost 2 bases and J 1 base, leaving 13 bases between the germline ends. Germline-derived CDR1 and CDR2 are SGHAT and FQNNGV. The CDR3 DNA sequence: TGTGCCAGCAGCTTATTAAGAGCGGGCGGCACAGATACGCAGTATTTT. It codes for CASSLLRAGGTDTQYF.

This clonotype is labeled medium-sized. The chain links TRBV5-6 to TRBJ1-6; 9 bases agree with TRBD1. In germline, CDR1 is SGHDT, CDR2 YYEEEE. The CDR3 runs 13 residues. V was pared by 7 bases and J by 16 bases, with 12 bases of the junction left unmatched. The chain's CDR3 is CASADRGSVGLHF. The DNA of the CDR3 is TGTGCCAGCGCGGACAGGGGATCGGTCGGACTCCACTTT.

This clonotype was observed at least ten times. The chain employs TRBV30 and TRBJ2-3; 11 bases match TRBD2. This CDR3 comprises 15 residues. The germline V gene has CDR1 GTSNPN and CDR2 SVGIG (reference sequence). The trim removed 0 bases at V and 4 bases at J, leaving 3 bases unmatched. CDR3 sequence reads: CAWSVNSGGADTQYF. DNA for the CDR3: TGTGCCTGGAGTGTAAATAGCGGGGGGGCAGATACGCAGTATTTT.

This clonotype has a count of ten or more. The rearrangement uses TRBV29-1 and TRBJ2-3, with TRBD1 as a possible D gene (7 bases). The CDR3 loop spans 14 amino acids. Per germline, CDR1 SQVTM and CDR2 ANQGSEA. The V end lost 5 bases, the J end lost 5 bases, and 17 bases lay between the germline ends. The CDR3 is CSVSQGGRRDTQYF. The CDR3 DNA follows: TGCAGCGTTTCCCAGGGGGGCCGGAGAGATACGCAGTATTTT.

This clonotype was counted a few times. V is TRBV6-5 and J is TRBJ1-2, with D uncertain. The CDR3 totals 12 residues. Trimming cost V 0 bases and J 8 bases, with 7 bases left between them. Germline lookup yields CDR1 MNHEY and CDR2 SVGAGI. The CDR3 nucleotides are TGTGCCAGCAGTTACTCGACGGGGGGCTACACCTTC. This sequence encodes CASSYSTGGYTF.

By share, this clonotype ranks as medium-sized (0.01 to 0.1%). The V and J genes are TRBV19 and TRBJ2-2; D unresolved. Germline V CDR1 and CDR2: LNHDA, SQIVND (reference sequence). There are 12 residues in the CDR3. V was cut by 6 bases and J by 6 bases, with 8 bases left in between. CDR3 sequence reads: CASRPIPGELFF. CDR3 sequence (DNA): TGTGCCAGTAGACCTATCCCCGGGGAGCTGTTTTTT.

This clonotype is judged medium-sized (0.01 to 0.1%). The chain joins TRBV10-3 to TRBJ1-2; D is undetermined. CDR3 length equals 14 residues. V dropped 4 bases and J dropped 3 bases, with 12 bases sitting between them. Germline CDR1 ENHRY, CDR2 SYGVKD. The CDR3 DNA is TGTGCCATCAGTGGTATACCGAACGACTATGGCTACACCTTC. Its protein is CAISGIPNDYGYTF.

This clonotype was seen at least ten times. The CDR3 nucleotides read TGCAGCGTTGGGCAGGCCCGAAACACCGGGGAGCTGTTTTTT. Translation gives CSVGQARNTGELFF. The chain carries TRBV29-1 and TRBJ2-2; the D is unclear. V was cut by 4 bases and J by 2 bases, with 11 bases left in between. The CDR3 loop spans 14 amino acids. Germline V gene sequence: CDR1 SQVTM, CDR2 ANQGSEA.